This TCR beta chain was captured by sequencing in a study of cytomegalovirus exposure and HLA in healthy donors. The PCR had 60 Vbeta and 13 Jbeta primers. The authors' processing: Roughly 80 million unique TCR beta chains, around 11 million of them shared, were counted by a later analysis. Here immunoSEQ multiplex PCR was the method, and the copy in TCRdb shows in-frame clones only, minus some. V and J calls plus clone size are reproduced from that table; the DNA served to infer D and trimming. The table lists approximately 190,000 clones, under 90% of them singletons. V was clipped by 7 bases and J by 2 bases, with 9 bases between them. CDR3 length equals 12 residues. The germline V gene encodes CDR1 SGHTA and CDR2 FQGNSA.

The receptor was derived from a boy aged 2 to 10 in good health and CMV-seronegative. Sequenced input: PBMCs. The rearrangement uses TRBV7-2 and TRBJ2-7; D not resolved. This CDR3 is CASTNPPYEQYF. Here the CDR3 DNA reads TGTGCCAGCACCAATCCCCCCTACGAGCAGTACTTC.